This is a list of T cell receptor beta chains from one sample in a study of T cells in Graves' hyperthyroidism and ophthalmopathy. TCRdb ran MiXCR on the multiplex PCR reads and lists one entry per CDR3 protein. This sample carries over 300,000 distinct CDR3 sequences, roughly an eighth of them seen once, and the ten largest clones take about a third. Specimen: blood. The receptors stem from a woman aged 40-49 years with Graves' ophthalmopathy. Both conserved end residues are part of each CDR3. The D gene is left open where the match is weak. The listing skips clone size in some rows; elsewhere it reads once, few, many or a size class.

j_gene,abundance,d_gene,v_gene,CDR3aa,CDR3nt
TRBJ2-4,many,.,TRBV6-9,CASSYAGRVAKNIQYF,TGTGCCAGCAGTTATGCTGGCAGGGTAGCCAAAAACATTCAGTACTTC
TRBJ2-1,.,.,TRBV18,CASSSQFLGEQFF,TGTGCCAGCTCATCGCAATTTCTGGGAGAGCAGTTCTTC
TRBJ2-2,.,.,TRBV3-1,CASSHLGVAGTGELFF,TGTGCCAGCAGCCACCTTGGGGTAGCTGGCACCGGGGAGCTGTTTTTT
TRBJ2-3,.,.,TRBV3-1,CASSQGLRDTQYF,TGTGCCAGCAGCCAAGGTCTACGAGATACGCAGTATTTT
TRBJ2-1,many,.,TRBV9,CASSVVFGPKFF,TGTGCCAGCAGCGTAGTCTTTGGGCCCAAGTTCTTC
TRBJ1-1,many,.,TRBV7-8,CASTQTGSTLNTEAFF,TGTGCCAGCACCCAGACGGGGAGCACGTTGAACACTGAAGCTTTCTTT
TRBJ1-2,many,TRBD1,TRBV7-8,CASSAGQNYGYTF,TGTGCCAGCAGCGCGGGACAGAACTATGGCTACACCTTC
TRBJ1-6,many,TRBD1,TRBV2,CASSPGTGNSPLHF,TGTGCCAGCAGCCCAGGGACAGGAAATTCACCCCTCCACTTT
TRBJ1-6,.,.,TRBV4-1,CASSQVGVNNSPLHF,TGCGCCAGCAGCCAAGTGGGGGTGAATAATTCACCCCTCCACTTT
TRBJ2-1,many,.,TRBV24-1,CATSDFPGGSSYNEQFF,TGTGCCACCAGTGATTTCCCCGGAGGGAGCTCCTACAATGAGCAGTTCTTC
TRBJ1-1,many,.,TRBV2,CASSEGALNTEAFF,TGTGCCAGCAGTGAGGGGGCCTTGAACACTGAAGCTTTCTTT
TRBJ1-1,many,.,TRBV14,CASSQYRVNTEAFF,TGTGCCAGCAGCCAATACCGTGTGAACACTGAAGCTTTCTTT
TRBJ1-1,many,.,TRBV29-1,CSVERGEVRWNTEAFF,TGCAGCGTTGAACGAGGGGAAGTTCGTTGGAACACTGAAGCTTTCTTT
TRBJ2-2,many,.,TRBV5-1,CASSRDGAGGELFF,TGCGCCAGCAGCCGAGACGGAGCCGGCGGGGAGCTGTTTTTT
TRBJ2-7,many,.,TRBV7-9,CASSGSKAYEQYF,TGTGCCAGCTCCGGGTCCAAGGCCTACGAGCAGTACTTC
TRBJ2-1,many,TRBD2,TRBV19,CASSMRGGAGGRNEQFF,TGTGCCAGTAGTATGCGCGGGGGGGCAGGGGGAAGAAATGAGCAGTTCTTC
TRBJ1-6,few,TRBD1,TRBV5-1,CASSRQPLLQGDSPLHF,TGCGCCAGCAGCAGGCAACCTCTGCTGCAGGGGGATTCACCCCTCCACTTT
TRBJ2-7,.,.,TRBV15,CATSREGENYEQYF,TGTGCCACCAGCAGAGAAGGAGAAAACTACGAGCAGTACTTC
TRBJ1-5,many,TRBD1,TRBV3-1,CASSQTGKSPQHF,TGTGCCAGCAGCCAGACAGGGAAGAGTCCCCAGCATTTT
TRBJ1-5,many,TRBD1,TRBV12-3/TRBV12-4,CASSPTGRNQPQHF,TGTGCCAGCAGCCCGACAGGGCGTAACCAGCCCCAGCATTTT
TRBJ2-1,many,.,TRBV29-1,CSVEDEIRYNEQFF,TGCAGCGTTGAAGACGAGATCCGTTACAATGAGCAGTTCTTC
TRBJ1-6,once,TRBD1,TRBV20-1,CSARDKDRGPVNSPLHF,TGCAGTGCTAGAGATAAGGACAGGGGGCCTGTTAATTCACCCCTCCACTTT
TRBJ2-7,many,.,TRBV6-1,CASSRYEQYF,TGTGCCAGCAGTCGCTACGAGCAGTACTTC
TRBJ1-2,few,.,TRBV6-1,CASSPFGTREVANYGYTF,TGTGCCAGCAGCCCCTTCGGTACACGGGAGGTCGCTAACTATGGCTACACCTTC
TRBJ2-5,many,.,TRBV2,CASSVSRQETQYF,TGTGCCAGCAGTGTATCCAGACAAGAGACCCAGTACTTC
TRBJ2-1,few,.,TRBV7-9,CASSLVRSYNGQFF,TGTGCCAGCAGCCTCGTTCGATCCTACAATGGGCAGTTCTTC
TRBJ2-1,many,TRBD2,TRBV19,CASMGLAYNEQFF,TGTGCCAGTATGGGACTAGCGTACAATGAGCAGTTCTTC
TRBJ1-3,.,TRBD1,TRBV20-1,CSATGAQGFGNTIYF,TGCAGTGCTACGGGGGCACAGGGGTTTGGAAACACCATATATTTT
TRBJ1-5,many,.,TRBV6-6,CASSYALAGTGNQPQHF,TGTGCCAGCAGTTACGCCCTGGCAGGGACGGGCAATCAGCCCCAGCATTTT
TRBJ2-4,many,.,TRBV11-2,CASSLAKNIQYF,TGTGCCAGCAGCCTGGCCAAAAACATTCAGTACTTC
TRBJ2-2,many,.,TRBV27,CASKLGNANTGELFF,TGTGCCAGCAAACTAGGGAACGCGAACACCGGGGAGCTGTTTTTT
TRBJ1-2,many,TRBD1,TRBV27,CASSAKGTGFGYTF,TGTGCCAGCAGTGCAAAGGGGACAGGGTTTGGCTACACCTTC
TRBJ2-1,once,TRBD1,TRBV18,CASSLRQGAWLASYNEQFF,TGTGCCAGCTCGCTACGACAGGGGGCATGGCTAGCGAGTTACAATGAGCAGTTCTTC
TRBJ2-3,few,.,TRBV6-1,CASNEDSAADTQYF,TGTGCCAGCAATGAAGATAGCGCAGCAGATACGCAGTATTTT
TRBJ2-3,many,TRBD2,TRBV6-1,CASEASGGPTDTQYF,TGTGCCAGCGAGGCAAGCGGGGGGCCGACAGATACGCAGTATTTT
TRBJ2-7,.,TRBD2,TRBV2,CASSLSGLASYEQYF,TGTGCCAGCAGTTTAAGCGGACTAGCGTCCTACGAGCAGTACTTC
TRBJ1-4,many,.,TRBV6-1,CASSEADLRVFF,TGTGCCAGCAGTGAAGCAGACCTTAGGGTGTTTTTT